This T cell receptor (beta chain) was captured by sequencing in a study of a mutant IDH1 vaccine in newly diagnosed glioma. Study at large: The vaccination schedule gave patients eight doses in weeks 1, 3, 5, 7, 11, 15, 19 and 23. Most had both radiotherapy and temozolomide beforehand; others had only one.

Profiling relied on immunoSEQ multiplex PCR, and the TCRdb table lists in-frame clones only, not all of them. The table has around 56,000 clones, 82% seen once. Of note for this clone: Its antigen is not identified.

Germline V CDR1 and CDR2: LGHNA, YSLEER. The CDR3 is 13 amino acids. The V end was cut by 0 bases, the J end by 7 bases, with 10 bases between. Time point given: week 5, during vaccination. A single vaccine dose contained 300 ug of mutant IDH1 20-mer peptide, and topical imiquimod was used with it. The chain couples TRBV4-3 to TRBJ2-7; possible D gene TRBD1, 6 bases. Sequenced material: PBMCs, taken from a glioma patient whose treatment included an IDH1 peptide vaccine. The sequence was obtained from a woman between 18 and 30 years old with glioma. Some clones in this sample may be carry-over from other donors' samples. CDR3 in DNA: TGCGCCAGCAGCCAAGATCTAACAGGGGAGCAGTACTTC. Encoded protein: CASSQDLTGEQYF.